This T cell receptor beta chain was sequenced in a study of T cells after posttransplantation cyclophosphamide. Study results and caveats: Skin or GI-infiltrating T cells shared few TRB sequences with blood.

The germline gives CDR1 SEHNR, CDR2 FQNEAQ (reference sequence). V gave up 5 bases and J gave up 6 bases; unmatched junction bases: 11. This CDR3 spans 15 amino acids. Clones were sequenced by immunoSEQ multiplex PCR, and TCRdb holds only the in-frame ones, with some missing. Of 50,000 to 60,000 clones listed, 90% to 95% are singletons. The related graft donor's blood sample was taken on the day of bone marrow donation. To note about this clone: Its specificity is not known.

The sequence was obtained from a woman aged 25 to 39 in good health and a related stem cell transplant donor. This chain connects TRBV7-9 to TRBJ2-5, with TRBD2 matching 8 bases. Sequencing was performed on PBMCs. The DNA of the CDR3 is TGTGCCAGCAGCGTGGGACTAGAACCTCAGAAGACCCAGTACTTC. Translating it yields CASSVGLEPQKTQYF.